This T cell receptor beta chain was recorded in a study of read filtering for tumor transcriptome and immune sequencing. Study overall: Per sample, TCR-region reads ranged about 4 to 10.27 million by IR-seq, roughly 75 to 1,400 by RNA-seq.

This clonotype was seen ten or more times. Its antigen is not known. At the time of active disease, bone marrow was collected from every patient. The CDR3 totals 14 residues. Germline values: CDR1 SEHNR, CDR2 FQNEAQ (reference sequence). Trimming shortened V by 8 bases and J by 3 bases, and 14 bases separated the two germline ends. Study-wide results and caveats: Correlation between methods rose after single-read clonotypes were removed.

From about 0.4 ug of RNA, a library with molecular barcoded alpha/delta and beta/gamma adaptors was made. TCRdb processed the reads anew with MiXCR; each CDR3 protein has one entry. The sample includes fewer than 150,000 distinct CDR3 sequences, over 10% of them seen just once. The chain has TRBV7-9 and TRBJ2-1, with D possibly matching TRBD1 (6 bases). This receptor was identified in a donor at least 40 years old with multiple myeloma. The sample comprised a population of CD138-negative cells sorted from bone marrow. For the CDR3, the DNA is TGTGCCAGCGGTAGGGACACCTACTACAATGAGCAGTTCTTC. It yields the protein CASGRDTYYNEQFF. Supplemented by reference TRBV7-9 and TRBJ2-1, the full variable domain reads DTGVSQNPRHKITKRGQNVTFRCDPISEHNRLYWYRQTLGQGPEFLTYFQNEAQLEKSRLLSDRFSAERPKGSFSTLEIQRTEQGDSAMYLCASGRDTYYNEQFFGPGTRLTVL.